Given below is one TCR beta chain in context. These data come from a study of blood T cell repertoires in COVID-19. CDR3 length: 14 residues. Germline CDR1 and CDR2: LNHDA and SQIVND (reference sequence). V lost 3 bases, J lost 4 bases, and 2 bases stayed unmatched. As handled by the study authors: From reference gene primer amplification, estimates of nucleated cell counts were derived. Measured with immunoSEQ multiplex PCR; TCRdb has only the in-frame clones, and not every one. V, J and clone size are taken as reported in that table, and D and trimming were inferred from the DNA itself. Here the sample spans roughly 110,000 clones, 75% to 90% being singletons.

J is TRBJ2-3 and V is TRBV19; 9 nucleotides align to TRBD1. The specimen was peripheral blood. This sequence was found in a human donor in a cohort sampled during active COVID-19. The CDR3 DNA follows: TGTGCCAGTAGTATGGGGGACAGGGCAGATACGCAGTATTTT. As protein: CASSMGDRADTQYF.